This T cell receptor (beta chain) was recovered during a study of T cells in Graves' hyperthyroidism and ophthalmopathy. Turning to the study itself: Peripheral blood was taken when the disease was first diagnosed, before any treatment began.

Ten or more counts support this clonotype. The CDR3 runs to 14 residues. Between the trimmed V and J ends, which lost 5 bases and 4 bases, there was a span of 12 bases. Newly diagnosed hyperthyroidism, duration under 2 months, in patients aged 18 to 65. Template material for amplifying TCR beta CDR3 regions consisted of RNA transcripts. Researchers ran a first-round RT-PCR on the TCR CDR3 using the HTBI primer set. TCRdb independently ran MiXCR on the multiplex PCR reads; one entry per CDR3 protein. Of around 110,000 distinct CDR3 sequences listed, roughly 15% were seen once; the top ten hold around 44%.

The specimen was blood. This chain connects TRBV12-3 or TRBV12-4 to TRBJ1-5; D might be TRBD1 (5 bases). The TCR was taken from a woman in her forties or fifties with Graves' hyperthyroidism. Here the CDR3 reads CASSVQDRNQPQHF. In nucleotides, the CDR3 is TGTGCCAGCAGTGTACAGGATCGGAATCAGCCCCAGCATTTT.